This passage covers 20 T cell receptor beta chains from one sample sequenced in a study of regulatory T cells in long-lasting Graves disease. Regarding time point: persistent/refractory GD, antithyroid drugs over 5 years with positive TRAb. Extracted PBMC RNA gave rise to the TCR library. To make TCR beta libraries, researchers used iRepertoire HTBI primers and Arm-PCR of CDR3 regions. TCRdb reanalysed the multiplex PCR reads using MiXCR and keeps one entry per CDR3 protein. The data show about 470,000 distinct CDR3 sequences, around a fifth seen once. Sequenced here: peripheral blood mononuclear cells (PBMCs), sampled when the disease was refractory, from a patient treated with antithyroid drugs. Every receptor here comes from a female donor with Graves disease.

This chain joins TRBV12-3 or TRBV12-4 and TRBJ2-5; D is perhaps TRBD2 (6 bases). The length of the CDR3 is 16 residues. The ends were cut back, 6 bases at V and 4 bases at J, with 21 bases in the middle. CDR3 loop: CASSLGPGVLRETQYF. For the CDR3, the DNA is TGTGCCAGCAGCCTGGGTCCGGGGGTCTTGCGAGAGACCCAGTACTTC.

J is TRBJ2-5 and V is TRBV7-9; 9 positions agree with TRBD2. Germline V gene data show CDR1 as SEHNR and CDR2 as FQNEAQ (reference sequence). This CDR3 has 14 residues. V was pared by 5 bases and J by 5 bases, with 6 bases of the junction left unmatched. The chain's CDR3 is CASSPGLAWETQYF. The DNA of the CDR3 is TGTGCCAGCAGCCCGGGACTAGCCTGGGAGACCCAGTACTTC.

The chain is built from TRBV19 and TRBJ1-1; no firm D call. Germline V CDR1 and CDR2: LNHDA, SQIVND (reference sequence). V lost 5 bases, J lost 5 bases, and 6 bases lay in between. There are 11 residues in the CDR3. The CDR3 region is CASSEATEAFF. The CDR3, as DNA: TGTGCCAGTAGTGAGGCGACTGAAGCTTTCTTT.

The rearrangement joins TRBV20-1 to TRBJ2-7, with TRBD2 matching 11 bases. V lost 4 bases, J lost 2 bases, and 7 bases stayed unmatched. The length of the CDR3 is 15 residues. CDR1 and CDR2 from the germline V gene are DFQATT and SNEGSKA (reference sequence). DNA for the CDR3: TGCAGTGCTAACCGTGGGACTAGCGGTACCTACGAGCAGTACTTC. This sequence encodes CSANRGTSGTYEQYF.

Details on this clonotype: A much larger clone sits a single nucleotide away, making a read error possible. Here the CDR3 reads CASSHPGTSVLTF. CDR3 coding DNA: TGTGCCAGCAGCCACCCCGGGACCAGCGTCCTGACTTTC. This chain uses TRBV3-1 with TRBJ2-6; D may correspond to TRBD1 or TRBD2 (5 bases each). The CDR3 is made up of 13 amino acids. Germline CDR1 and CDR2: LGHDT and YNNKEL (reference sequence). Trimming pared 3 bases from V and 12 bases from J, leaving 12 bases between.

The CDR3 loop reads CASRIPSGRRHEQFF. The CDR3, as DNA: TGTGCCAGCAGAATACCCTCAGGGAGGCGGCATGAGCAGTTCTTC. This sequence joins TRBV28 and TRBJ2-1; D is perhaps TRBD2 (6 bases). Germline-derived CDR1 and CDR2 are MDHEN and SYDVKM. V lost 6 bases and J lost 8, with 20 bases in between. There are 15 residues in the CDR3.

The V gene is TRBV5-5, the J gene TRBJ1-2; 7 nucleotides align to TRBD1. The germline V gene has CDR1 SGHKS and CDR2 YYEKEE (reference sequence). This CDR3 region has 14 residues. V shed 4 bases, J shed 4 bases, and the junction held 7 bases outside the gene matches. The CDR3 sequence is CASSALTGTYGYTF. The CDR3 DNA sequence: TGTGCCAGCAGCGCGCTGACAGGGACCTATGGCTACACCTTC. The full variable domain, completed using reference TRBV5-5 and TRBJ1-2, is DAGVTQSPTHLIKTRGQQVTLRCSPISGHKSVSWYQQVLGQGPQFIFQYYEKEERGRGNFPDRFSARQFPNYSSELNVNALLLGDSALYLCASSALTGTYGYTFGSGTRLTVV.

The V gene is TRBV19, the J gene TRBJ1-4, with 7 nucleotides matching TRBD1. The CDR3 runs 13 residues. V was pared by 7 bases and J by 6 bases, with 5 bases of the junction left unmatched. Germline assignment: CDR1 LNHDA and CDR2 SQIVND (reference sequence). The CDR3 bases are TGTGCCAGTACCCGGGACAGAGATGAAAAACTGTTTTTT. It translates to CASTRDRDEKLFF.

Many counts were recorded for this clonotype. The gene calls are TRBV20-1 and TRBJ1-2; no reliable D call. V was shortened by 5 bases and J by 8 bases, with 12 bases between the two germline ends. CDR3 size: 11 residues. Germline CDR1 DFQATT, CDR2 SNEGSKA (reference sequence). In DNA form, the CDR3 reads TGCAGTGCTCCGTCGGGTGCCGGCTACACCTTC. Protein: CSAPSGAGYTF.

This clonotype showed up many times. The V call is TRBV6-1, the J call TRBJ2-6, with D perhaps given as TRBD1 or TRBD2 (6 bases each). This CDR3 has 19 residues. Germline V gives CDR1 MNHNS, CDR2 SASEGT. The V end was cut by 7 bases, the J end by 0 bases, with 22 bases between. The CDR3 sequence is CASNRGTKTSLSGANVLTF. In DNA form, the CDR3 reads TGTGCCAGCAACCGGGGGACAAAAACCAGCCTCTCTGGGGCCAACGTCCTGACTTTC.

J is TRBJ2-7 and V is TRBV14; 11 bases are a match to TRBD2. In germline, CDR1 is SGHDN, CDR2 FVKESK. The CDR3 loop spans 15 amino acids. V was pared by 5 bases and J by 3 bases, with 6 bases of the junction left unmatched. This CDR3 reads CASSDPGTSGYEQYF. The CDR3 DNA follows: TGTGCCAGCAGCGACCCTGGGACTAGCGGCTACGAGCAGTACTTC.

Worth noting for this clonotype: A much bigger clone sits one base away, suggesting this may be a read error. This chain connects TRBV2 to TRBJ2-7; no firm D call. The CDR3 sequence is 14 residues long. V lost 6 bases and J 3 bases, leaving 15 bases between the germline ends. From germline, CDR1 is SNHLY and CDR2 FYNNEI. The CDR3 region has the DNA TGTGCCAGCAGAGATTCCGAGGCCAGCTACGAGCAGTACTTC. The encoded protein is CASRDSEASYEQYF.

This clonotype was counted only a few times. One end of the junction varies from germline; a read error may be responsible. This chain links TRBV7-7 with TRBJ2-5; 8 bases fit TRBD2. This CDR3 has 15 amino acids. Looked up from germline, CDR1 is SSHAT and CDR2 is FNYEAQ (reference sequence). CDR3 region: CASSPSPLAGGPQYF. CDR3 in DNA: TGTGCTAGCAGCCCCTCCCCCCTGGCGGGGGGCCCCCAGTACTTC.

This clonotype came up many times. This chain links TRBV28 with TRBJ1-1, with TRBD1 as a possible D gene (5 bases). V gave up 4 bases and J gave up 8 bases, with 17 bases separating them. The CDR3 totals 14 residues. Germline CDR1 MDHEN, CDR2 SYDVKM. The CDR3 coding sequence is TGTGCCAGCAGTTCGTCCCCAGGGAGCCCAGAAGCTTTCTTT. Its protein is CASSSSPGSPEAFF.

The J gene is TRBJ2-7, the V gene TRBV4-2; D gene uncertain. Looked up from germline, CDR1 is LGHNA and CDR2 is YNFKEQ. CDR3 length: 14 residues. V was cut by 4 bases and J by 2 bases, with 12 bases left in between. The CDR3: CASSPRPHTYEQYF. The CDR3 nucleotides read TGTGCCAGCAGCCCCCGTCCGCACACCTACGAGCAGTACTTC.

This clonotype has only a few counts. The rearrangement links TRBV7-6 to TRBJ2-2; 7 bases align to TRBD1. The V and J ends lost 4 bases and 4 bases, in that order; junction bases with no gene match: 6. CDR1 is SGHVS and CDR2 is FNYEAQ in the germline V gene. The CDR3 spans 15 residues. CDR3 region: CASSYRQGGTGELFF. The CDR3 DNA reads TGTGCCAGCAGCTACAGACAGGGTGGCACCGGGGAGCTGTTTTTT.

Details on this clonotype: This may stem from a read error, because a much larger clone lies one nucleotide away. The chain employs TRBV7-2 and TRBJ2-7; D not certain. CDR3 length equals 15 residues. Germline-derived CDR1 and CDR2 are SGHTA and FQGNSA. V lost 0 bases, J lost 2 bases, and 11 bases lay in between. The DNA for the CDR3 is TGTGCCAGCAGCTTAGCACGGGCCCCCGCCTACGAGCAGTACTTC. It encodes CASSLARAPAYEQYF. The complete variable domain, with remaining parts taken from reference TRBV7-2 and TRBJ2-7, reads GAGVSQSPSNKVTEKGKDVELRCDPISGHTALYWYRQSLGQGLEFLIYFQGNSAPDKSGLPSDRFSAERTGGSVSTLTIQRTQQEDSAVYLCASSLARAPAYEQYFGPGTRLTVT.

V is TRBV28 and J is TRBJ2-7, with TRBD2 as a possible D gene (6 bases). The CDR3 totals 16 residues. The V end was cut by 6 bases, the J end by 0 bases, with 18 bases between. Germline V CDR1 and CDR2: MDHEN, SYDVKM. In nucleotides, the CDR3 is TGTGCCAGCAGCCAAGCGGGCAGAACAAGCTCCTACGAGCAGTACTTC. Encoded protein: CASSQAGRTSSYEQYF.

In this sample, this clonotype turned up many times. The chain links TRBV28 to TRBJ1-2; TRBD1 matches 7 bases. CDR3 length: 15 residues. Germline CDR1 and CDR2: MDHEN and SYDVKM. V gave up 6 bases and J gave up 4 bases; unmatched junction bases: 11. CDR3 sequence reads: CASSSQGTVIYGYTF. The CDR3 nucleotides read TGTGCCAGCAGCTCCCAAGGGACAGTGATCTATGGCTACACCTTC.

This clonotype was detected ten times or more. The V and J genes are TRBV29-1 and TRBJ1-2; no definite D call. The germline CDR1 and CDR2 sequences are SQVTM and ANQGSEA. V was shortened by 0 bases and J by 8 bases, with 10 bases between the two germline ends. The CDR3 has 12 amino acids. The CDR3 bases are TGCAGCGTTGAAGATCCTTCGTGGGGCTACACCTTC. Its translation is CSVEDPSWGYTF.